This T cell receptor (beta chain) was sequenced for a study of T cell responses to AZD1222 COVID-19 vaccine. Study results and limitations: Nearly half of spike-specific TCRs reportedly target variant regions that are unmutated in the B.1.351 and B.1.1.7 variants. An increase in Spike-specific TCR breadth and depth was observed after two AZD1222 doses.

The assay was immunoSEQ multiplex PCR, and TCRdb's table has in-frame clones only and misses some. The sample lists 65,000 to 85,000 clones, 80% to 90% occurring once. This clone was observed a single time. Its antigen is as yet unknown. The V gene lost 5 bases and the J gene lost 6 bases, with 20 bases spanning the gap. The CDR3 loop spans 16 amino acids. Germline values: CDR1 MNHEY, CDR2 SMNVEV (reference sequence). This sample comprised peripheral blood, obtained on day 0 of AZD1222 vaccination. The chain combines TRBV27 with TRBJ1-5; D is possibly TRBD1 (5 bases). The clonotype comes from an adult in good health. CDR3 sequence (DNA): TGTGCCAGCAGTCGAGCCGGAAGGGGCCGGGGTCAGCCCCAGCATTTT. Its translation is CASSRAGRGRGQPQHF.